These 21 T cell receptor beta chains came from one sample sequenced in a study of cytomegalovirus exposure and HLA in healthy donors. The PCR had 60 Vbeta and 13 Jbeta primers. Measured with immunoSEQ multiplex PCR; TCRdb has only the in-frame clones, and not every one. This table holds approximately 290,000 clones, under 90% found once. Specimen: PBMCs. These receptors came from a girl aged 2 to 10 in good health and CMV-seronegative.

This clone was counted a single time. The J gene is TRBJ2-1, the V gene TRBV7-3; 11 positions agree with TRBD2. Germline values: CDR1 SGHTA, CDR2 FQGTGA. Trimming removed 5 bases from V and 9 bases from J; junction bases left unmatched: 15. The CDR3 spans 17 residues. DNA of the CDR3: TGTGCCAGCAGCCCCCCCACCAGGGTAGCGGGAGGGGGTGAGCAGTTCTTC. This gives the protein CASSPPTRVAGGGEQFF.

The V gene is TRBV7-3, the J gene TRBJ1-3, with a tentative D call TRBD1 (6 bases). V shed 0 bases and J shed 7 bases, with 10 bases lying between them. Germline values: CDR1 SGHTA, CDR2 FQGTGA. The CDR3 runs 14 residues. The DNA of the CDR3 is TGTGCCAGCAGCTTAACAGGGGGAGGGAACACCATATATTTT. Amino acid sequence: CASSLTGGGNTIYF.

A single count supports this clone. The gene calls are TRBV27 and TRBJ2-5; 7 nucleotides match TRBD2. The J call is doubtful: the DNA matches TRBJ2-7 better. The CDR3 extends over 15 amino acids. The germline V gene encodes CDR1 MNHEY and CDR2 SMNVEV (reference sequence). The CDR3 coding sequence is TGTGCCAGCAGTTTAATTAACGGGGAGGGCTACGAGCAGTACTTC. This gives the protein CASSLINGEGYEQYF.

The gene calls are TRBV28 and TRBJ2-3; D possibly corresponds to TRBD1 (5 bases). The ends were cut back, 7 bases at V and 4 bases at J, with 12 bases in the middle. The CDR3 runs 13 residues. Germline lookup yields CDR1 MDHEN and CDR2 SYDVKM. CDR3 sequence (DNA): TGTGCCAGCAAGGGGCTAGGTGCAGATACGCAGTATTTT. It translates to CASKGLGADTQYF. The complete variable domain, with remaining parts taken from reference TRBV28 and TRBJ2-3, reads DVKVTQSSRYLVKRTGEKVFLECVQDMDHENMFWYRQDPGLGLRLIYFSYDVKMKEKGDIPEGYSVSREKKERFSLILESASTNQTSMYLCASKGLGADTQYFGPGTRLTVL.

This clone was picked up a small number of times. This chain links TRBV4-2 with TRBJ2-5; D might be TRBD2 (5 bases). The V end lost 0 bases, the J end lost 5 bases, and 10 bases lay between the germline ends. Germline CDR1 reads LGHNA; CDR2 reads YNFKEQ. The CDR3 extends over 14 amino acids. The CDR3 sequence: CASSQDLTGETQYF. CDR3 coding DNA: TGTGCCAGCAGCCAAGATCTCACGGGGGAGACCCAGTACTTC.

V gene TRBV19 combines with J gene TRBJ2-6; TRBD1 agrees at 7 bases. CDR3 length: 20 amino acids. The junction had 15 bases not matched to a gene; V was cut back by 4 bases and J by 0 bases. Germline CDR1 and CDR2: LNHDA and SQIVND (reference sequence). The CDR3 region is CASSRHSRIQGISGANVLTF. CDR3 coding DNA: TGTGCCAGTAGTAGACACTCGAGGATACAGGGGATCTCTGGGGCCAACGTCCTGACTTTC.

V gene TRBV2 combines with J gene TRBJ2-1, with TRBD2 as a possible D gene (5 bases). V lost 1 base and J 5 bases, leaving 12 bases between the germline ends. Germline CDR1 and CDR2: SNHLY and FYNNEI. The CDR3 sequence is 15 residues long. CDR3 residues: CASSEEEVYHNEQFF. CDR3 nucleotides: TGTGCCAGCAGTGAAGAGGAGGTGTACCACAATGAGCAGTTCTTC.

This chain connects TRBV7-3 to TRBJ2-1, with 7 bases matching TRBD2. Germline V gives CDR1 SGHTA, CDR2 FQGTGA. The CDR3 covers 13 residues. J was trimmed by 5 bases and V by 6 bases; bases with no gene match: 4. CDR3 bases: TGTGCCAGCAGACGGACTAGGGACAATGAGCAGTTCTTC. It is translated as CASRRTRDNEQFF.

The V and J genes are TRBV6-5 and TRBJ2-7; D is unresolved. Germline-derived CDR1 and CDR2 are MNHEY and SVGAGI. Trimming took off 2 bases at V and 2 bases at J, with 13 bases between the two ends. The CDR3 is 15 residues long. CDR3: CASSYGRMTPYEQYF. CDR3 nucleotides: TGTGCCAGCAGTTACGGCCGGATGACACCCTACGAGCAGTACTTC.

This clone was detected a few times. The J gene is TRBJ2-7, the V gene TRBV28; possible D gene TRBD2, 7 bases. Germline V gene lookup returns CDR1 MDHEN and CDR2 SYDVKM. The V gene lost 6 bases and the J gene lost 7 bases, with 16 bases spanning the gap. The CDR3 is 13 residues long. As DNA, the CDR3 is TGTGCCAGCAGCTTCTGGGGGGGCGGGGAGCAGTACTTC. This gives the protein CASSFWGGGEQYF.

V and J are TRBV27 and TRBJ1-2, with D perhaps matching TRBD1 (5 bases). V lost 6 bases to trimming and J lost 0 bases, with 14 bases between them. Germline V gives CDR1 MNHEY, CDR2 SMNVEV (reference sequence). The length of the CDR3 is 15 residues. CDR3 bases: TGTGCCAGCAGCCCTGGGGCCCTAGCTAACTATGGCTACACCTTC. Its protein product is CASSPGALANYGYTF.

The CDR3: CASSETSVRDTF. CDR3 DNA sequence: TGTGCCAGCAGTGAAACCTCGGTTCGCGACACCTTC. The J gene is TRBJ1-2, the V gene TRBV6-1; D uncertain. This CDR3 is 12 amino acids long. The ends were cut back, 2 bases at V and 12 bases at J, with 13 bases in the middle. Germline-derived CDR1 and CDR2 are MNHNS and SASEGT.

V gene TRBV25-1 combines with J gene TRBJ1-2; tentative D call: TRBD1 (5 bases). The germline CDR1 and CDR2 sequences are MGHDK and SYGVNS. This CDR3 is 14 amino acids long. Trimming removed 4 bases from V and 0 bases from J, with 9 bases in between. Here the CDR3 reads CASSGQGPNYGYTF. CDR3 nucleotides: TGTGCCAGCAGTGGGCAGGGCCCTAACTATGGCTACACCTTC.

About this clone itself: The junction departs from the called germline gene at one end, perhaps through a read error. The genes are TRBV15 and TRBJ2-7; 7 bases align to TRBD2. Germline CDR1 and CDR2: LNHNV and YYDKDF (reference sequence). The CDR3 is made up of 14 amino acids. The CDR3 coding sequence is TGTGCCACCAGCAGAGATCTTGGGGGGGACGATCAGTACTTC. Its protein product is CATSRDLGGDDQYF.

The chain is built from TRBV2 and TRBJ2-3, with 10 bases that match TRBD2. J was trimmed by 14 bases and V by 8 bases; bases with no gene match: 10. Per germline, CDR1 SNHLY and CDR2 FYNNEI. The CDR3 runs to 12 residues. The CDR3 region is CASYSKRGGGYF. As DNA, the CDR3 is TGTGCCAGCTACTCTAAGCGGGGGGGAGGGTATTTT.

The chain is built from TRBV29-1 and TRBJ2-1, with 11 bases fitting TRBD1. This CDR3 is built from 14 residues. The V gene end was trimmed by 7 bases and the J gene end by 2 bases; junction bases not matched to a gene: 4. Germline CDR1 is SQVTM and CDR2 is ANQGSEA. In DNA, the CDR3 is TGCAGCGCTGAGGGACAGGGGGCCTACAATGAGCAGTTCTTC. Residues: CSAEGQGAYNEQFF.

Here the CDR3 reads CATSRPGTGKETQYF. DNA of the CDR3: TGTGCCACCAGCAGACCTGGGACAGGGAAAGAGACCCAGTACTTC. J is TRBJ2-5 and V is TRBV15, with 9 positions matching TRBD1. The germline V gene has CDR1 LNHNV and CDR2 YYDKDF (reference sequence). The trim removed 2 bases at V and 3 bases at J, leaving 4 bases unmatched. CDR3 length: 15 amino acids.

J is TRBJ1-3 and V is TRBV4-1; D may be TRBD1 (6 bases). The CDR3 is made up of 15 amino acids. The germline V gene has CDR1 MGHRA and CDR2 YSYEKL. V was shortened by 3 bases and J by 0 bases, with 9 bases between the two germline ends. As DNA, the CDR3 is TGCGCCAGCAGCCATTTAGGGGGCTCTGGAAACACCATATATTTT. Amino acids: CASSHLGGSGNTIYF.

The rearrangement joins TRBV18 to TRBJ2-1; tentatively, D is TRBD1 (6 bases). Germline CDR1 is KGHSH and CDR2 is LQKENI. Trimming pared 4 bases from V and 6 bases from J, leaving 10 bases between. The CDR3 consists of 13 residues. The CDR3 loop is CASSRRDTNEQFF. The CDR3 DNA is TGTGCCAGCTCACGCCGGGACACCAATGAGCAGTTCTTC.

Comments on this clone: One end of the junction is discordant with germline, which a read error may explain. The chain couples TRBV2 to TRBJ2-7, with D perhaps matching TRBD1 (6 bases). Germline V lookup: CDR1 SNHLY, CDR2 FYNNEI. The CDR3 sequence is 13 residues long. The CDR3 sequence: CASSDGQPYEQHF. The CDR3 DNA sequence: TGTGCCAGCAGTGATGGACAGCCCTACGAGCAGCACTTC.

The rearrangement uses TRBV7-2 and TRBJ2-3, with 11 nucleotides matching TRBD2. The V and J ends lost 2 bases and 7 bases, in that order; junction bases with no gene match: 5. From germline, CDR1 is SGHTA and CDR2 FQGNSA. The CDR3 loop spans 15 amino acids. Here the CDR3 DNA reads TGTGCCAGCAGCTTAAAGGGGACTAGCGGAAATACGCAGTATTTT. This gives the protein CASSLKGTSGNTQYF.